This T cell receptor (beta chain) was retrieved from a study of metastatic and nonmetastatic thyroid tumors. Study context: Across peripheral blood and tumor or nodule tissue samples taken from malignant and benign thyroid patients, the repertoires were compared with one another. Overall study findings and caveats: Compared with benign nodules, malignant thyroid tumors were reported to have significantly higher TCR beta diversity in both blood and tumor.

Not a single patient had been given any form of treatment at any point before undergoing thyroid surgery. The CDR3 loop spans 13 amino acids. Germline CDR1 MNHNS, CDR2 SASEGT. The trim removed 6 bases at V and 6 bases at J, leaving 7 bases unmatched. TCRdb reanalyzed the PCR reads with MiXCR. Of 35,000 to 50,000 clones listed, approximately 3% were seen once; the top ten hold approximately 10%. The sample holds a few counts of this clone. As yet, its antigen is unknown. Material for sequencing was blood. The chain joins TRBV6-1 to TRBJ2-7; TRBD1 aligns across 8 bases. The receptor was isolated from a female donor with papillary thyroid cancer or a benign thyroid nodule (not recorded which). Some clones in this sample may be carry-over from other donors' samples. The CDR3 is CASRDRGDGEQYF. The CDR3, as DNA: TGTGCCAGCAGAGACAGGGGCGATGGCGAGCAGTACTTC.